This T cell receptor (beta chain) was sequenced for a study of blood T cell repertoires in COVID-19. Participant-given clinical history determined each cohort assignment. Trimming took 7 bases from V and 8 from J, leaving 20 bases between them. CDR1 is MDHEN and CDR2 is SYDVKM in the germline V gene. CDR3 length equals 15 residues. The assay was immunoSEQ multiplex PCR, and TCRdb's table has in-frame clones only and misses some. Among 250,000 to 350,000 clones listed, under 90% were seen once. V is TRBV28 and J is TRBJ1-4, with D possibly being TRBD1 (6 bases). The TCR sequence derives from a woman in her 50s who had been exposed to COVID-19. The sample comprised PBMCs or T cells enriched from blood (not recorded which). In DNA form, the CDR3 reads TGTGCCAGCAAACCCCGGGGGGCGGGTGGCGAAAAACTGTTTTTT. Its protein is CASKPRGAGGEKLFF.